This T cell receptor beta chain appears in the sequencing data of a study of cytotoxic CD8 clonotypes in ibrutinib-treated CLL. Findings and caveats of the study: Clonality increased at ibrutinib response, then returned toward baseline at progression.

With regard to this clone: Antigen: not known.

The targeted sequencing depth was 1 in 200,000 to 1 in 1 million T cells. This table comes from immunoSEQ multiplex PCR, and its TCRdb copy is limited to in-frame clones, with some not included. The data show 250,000 to 350,000 clones, with roughly four fifths seen just once and about 5.3% held by the top ten. This CDR3 is 17 amino acids long. V trimming: 5 bases; J trimming: 1 base; junction bases outside the gene matches: 8. In germline, CDR1 is SGHTA, CDR2 FQGNSA. Here the sequenced sample was PBMCs, taken at disease progression, from a patient treated with ibrutinib. This chain uses TRBV7-2 with TRBJ2-7, with 13 bases that match TRBD2. The sequence was collected from a human donor with chronic lymphocytic leukemia. The CDR3 DNA reads TGTGCCAGCAGCCTAAACAAGGGACTAGCGGGGTCCTACGAGCAGTACTTC. Protein: CASSLNKGLAGSYEQYF.